These 6 T cell receptor beta chains were sequenced from one sample in a study of blood T cell repertoires in COVID-19. Sequencing was performed with immunoSEQ multiplex PCR; in TCRdb, only in-frame clones are kept and a portion is missing. This table holds 120,000 or so clones, 81% found once. The sequencing sample was made of peripheral blood. These receptors all stem from a man aged 30 to 45 with COVID-19, enrolled during active disease.

The V and J genes are TRBV30 and TRBJ2-2, with D possibly matching TRBD2 (5 bases). The CDR3 length is 13 residues. Germline lookup yields CDR1 GTSNPN and CDR2 SVGIG (reference sequence). Trimming removed 5 bases from V and 9 bases from J, with 16 bases in between. CDR3 region: CAWGSGSGRELFF. CDR3 DNA sequence: TGTGCCTGGGGGTCGGGATCGGGCCGGGAGCTGTTTTTT.

The chain carries TRBV2 and TRBJ1-5; D remains unclear. Germline-derived CDR1 and CDR2 are SNHLY and FYNNEI. V was pared by 2 bases and J by 4 bases, with 6 bases between. The length of the CDR3 is 13 residues. The CDR3 DNA follows: TGTGCCAGCAGTGAAATCGGGAATCAGCCCCAGCATTTT. It yields the protein CASSEIGNQPQHF. Complete variable domain (other parts from reference TRBV2 and TRBJ1-5): EPEVTQTPSHQVTQMGQEVILRCVPISNHLYFYWYRQILGQKVEFLVSFYNNEISEKSEIFDDQFSVERPDGSNFTLKIRSTKLEDSAMYFCASSEIGNQPQHFGDGTRLSIL.

The chain carries TRBV7-9 and TRBJ1-3, with 12 positions matching TRBD1. CDR1 SEHNR and CDR2 FQNEAQ come from the germline V gene (reference sequence). Unmatched junction bases numbered 9, after V lost 5 bases and J lost 7 bases. This CDR3 spans 16 amino acids. The CDR3 region is CASSDSGTGGFNTIYF. The DNA of the CDR3 is TGTGCCAGCAGCGATTCCGGGACAGGGGGCTTCAACACCATATATTTT. The full variable domain, in which reference TRBV7-9 and TRBJ1-3 provide the parts outside the CDR3, is DTGVSQNPRHKITKRGQNVTFRCDPISEHNRLYWYRQTLGQGPEFLTYFQNEAQLEKSRLLSDRFSAERPKGSFSTLEIQRTEQGDSAMYLCASSDSGTGGFNTIYFGEGSWLTVV.

In DNA form, the CDR3 reads TGTGCCAGCAGCTTCGTGACTAGCGAGTACAATGAGCAGTTCTTC. This encodes CASSFVTSEYNEQFF. The chain has TRBV5-4 and TRBJ2-1; 8 nucleotides match TRBD2. CDR3 length: 15 residues. Trimming at V came to 2 bases and at J to 4 bases, leaving 5 bases not matched to a gene. The germline V gene encodes CDR1 SGHNT and CDR2 YYREEE (reference sequence).

The chain is built from TRBV5-6 and TRBJ1-6, with TRBD1 matching 8 bases. The CDR3 has 16 residues. Trimming removed 5 bases from V and 4 bases from J; junction bases left unmatched: 8. CDR1 and CDR2 from the germline V gene are SGHDT and YYEEEE. The CDR3 coding sequence is TGTGCCAGCAGTTCCGGGACAGGCGTTTATAATTCACCCCTCCACTTT. As protein: CASSSGTGVYNSPLHF.

This clone occurred a few times. This chain uses TRBV7-2 with TRBJ1-3; D remains ambiguous. Germline CDR1 SGHTA, CDR2 FQGNSA. V lost 5 bases to trimming and J lost 0 bases, with 8 bases between them. The CDR3 contains 14 residues. CDR3 in amino acids: CASSTGFSGNTIYF. The CDR3, as DNA: TGTGCCAGCAGCACCGGGTTCTCTGGAAACACCATATATTTT. The variable domain in full, with the rest retrieved from reference TRBV7-2 and TRBJ1-3, is GAGVSQSPSNKVTEKGKDVELRCDPISGHTALYWYRQSLGQGLEFLIYFQGNSAPDKSGLPSDRFSAERTGGSVSTLTIQRTQQEDSAVYLCASSTGFSGNTIYFGEGSWLTVV.